These 22 T cell receptor beta chains were sequenced from one sample in a study of control samples from healthy donors and cancer patients. Method: immunoSEQ multiplex PCR; TCRdb's copy keeps in-frame clones and lacks some. The data hold about 150,000 clones, with 80% to 95% observed a single time. The sequenced sample consisted of blood. The source is a man aged 18 to 35 in good health.

This rearrangement joins TRBV3-1 (or the pseudogene TRBV3-2) to TRBJ1-1, with TRBD1 matching 7 bases. Per the germline V gene, CDR1 is LGHDT and CDR2 is YNNKEL (reference sequence). This CDR3 contains 14 residues. The trim removed 3 bases at V and 8 bases at J, leaving 9 bases unmatched. In DNA, the CDR3 is TGTGCCAGCAGCCAGCTAAGTCGACAGGGAGAAGCTTTCTTT. Protein product: CASSQLSRQGEAFF.

V gene TRBV25-1 combines with J gene TRBJ1-5; D remains ambiguous. Germline V gives CDR1 MGHDK, CDR2 SYGVNS. The V end was cut by 3 bases, the J end by 2 bases, with 8 bases between. CDR3 length: 14 amino acids. CDR3 nucleotides: TGTGCCAGCAGTGAGTGGGGTGGCAATCAGCCCCAGCATTTT. Residues: CASSEWGGNQPQHF.

V and J are TRBV30 and TRBJ2-3; TRBD2 matches at 10 bases. The CDR3 is 16 residues long. Germline loops: CDR1 GTSNPN, CDR2 SVGIG (reference sequence). V was pared by 4 bases and J by 8 bases, with 15 bases of the junction left unmatched. CDR3 in amino acids: CAWTVAGGTYERTQYF. CDR3 nucleotide sequence: TGTGCCTGGACTGTAGCGGGAGGTACCTACGAGCGTACGCAGTATTTT.

The chain couples TRBV7-3 to TRBJ2-1; tentatively, D is TRBD2 (6 bases). The V end lost 1 base, the J end lost 3 bases, and 16 bases lay between the germline ends. CDR1 SGHTA and CDR2 FQGTGA come from the germline V gene. The CDR3 extends over 17 amino acids. For the CDR3, the DNA is TGTGCCAGCAGCTTAAATCCGGGACTGGGGAACTACAATGAGCAGTTCTTC. Encoded protein: CASSLNPGLGNYNEQFF.

J is TRBJ1-5 and V is TRBV18, with TRBD1 identical over 7 bases. V dropped 2 bases and J dropped 2; count of bases not matched to a gene: 9. This CDR3 comprises 17 residues. CDR1 is KGHSH and CDR2 is LQKENI in the germline V gene. CDR3 in DNA: TGTGCCAGCTCACCAAACAGACAGGGAGGGGGCAATCAGCCCCAGCATTTT. Its translation: CASSPNRQGGGNQPQHF.

The rearrangement links TRBV7-9 to TRBJ1-1; D uncertain. CDR1 SEHNR and CDR2 FQNEAQ come from the germline V gene (reference sequence). CDR3 length equals 14 residues. V was trimmed by 1 base and J by 1 base, leaving 7 bases between them. DNA of the CDR3: TGTGCCAGCAGCTTAGATATGGAGAACACTGAAGCTTTCTTT. Residues: CASSLDMENTEAFF. Together with reference TRBV7-9 and TRBJ1-1, the CDR3 gives the full variable domain: DTGVSQNPRHKITKRGQNVTFRCDPISEHNRLYWYRQTLGQGPEFLTYFQNEAQLEKSRLLSDRFSAERPKGSFSTLEIQRTEQGDSAMYLCASSLDMENTEAFFGQGTRLTVV.

This rearrangement joins TRBV6-1 to TRBJ2-2; TRBD1 or TRBD2 may be the D gene (5 bases each). Germline assignment: CDR1 MNHNS and CDR2 SASEGT. The CDR3 sequence is 18 residues long. Trimming pared 3 bases from V and 4 bases from J, leaving 21 bases between. CDR3 region: CASSDREGTIKGTGELFF. As DNA, the CDR3 is TGTGCCAGCAGTGACCGGGAAGGGACCATTAAGGGCACCGGGGAGCTGTTTTTT.

V is TRBV14 and J is TRBJ2-2, with a weak D call TRBD1 (6 bases). The ends were cut back, 1 base at V and 4 bases at J, with 10 bases in the middle. CDR1 and CDR2 from the germline V gene are SGHDN and FVKESK. This CDR3 spans 15 amino acids. Here the CDR3 reads CASSQAGVTTGELFF. DNA of the CDR3: TGTGCCAGCAGCCAAGCAGGGGTCACCACCGGGGAGCTGTTTTTT.

This chain links TRBV4-3 with TRBJ1-4, with a tentative D call TRBD1 (5 bases). Deletions cut 0 bases from V and 4 bases from J, with 12 bases between. Germline loops: CDR1 LGHNA, CDR2 YSLEER. The CDR3 spans 16 residues. This CDR3 is CASSQDQGGDNEKLFF. For the CDR3, the DNA is TGCGCCAGCAGCCAAGATCAGGGCGGAGATAATGAAAAACTGTTTTTT.

The genes are TRBV5-1 and TRBJ2-1; TRBD2 agrees at 13 bases. CDR1 and CDR2 from the germline V gene are SGHRS and YFSETQ. J was trimmed by 4 bases and V by 6 bases; bases with no gene match: 1. The CDR3 consists of 14 residues. CDR3 DNA sequence: TGCGCCAGCACGACTAGCGGGGGGTACAATGAGCAGTTCTTC. Encoded protein: CASTTSGGYNEQFF.

This chain joins TRBV10-3 and TRBJ1-3; D gene unclear. V lost 6 bases, J lost 4 bases, and 7 bases lay in between. Germline CDR1 ENHRY, CDR2 SYGVKD. The CDR3 totals 12 residues. CDR3 residues: CAIRSLGNTIYF. The DNA of the CDR3 is TGTGCCATCAGGTCCCTCGGAAACACCATATATTTT.

The chain recombines TRBV5-6 with TRBJ1-1; a weak D match, TRBD1 (5 bases). Germline CDR1 SGHDT, CDR2 YYEEEE. With 1 base removed from V and 5 bases from J, the gap between germline ends came to 21 bases. This CDR3 comprises 17 residues. Here the CDR3 DNA reads TGTGCCAGCAGCTTGAGGGTGTCCCGCGGACATGAGACTGAAGCTTTCTTT. Translation gives CASSLRVSRGHETEAFF.

The chain carries TRBV25-1 and TRBJ2-7, with TRBD1 identical over 9 bases. The J segment lost 3 bases and the V segment lost 6 bases, leaving 6 bases of the junction unmatched. Per the germline V gene, CDR1 is MGHDK and CDR2 is SYGVNS. This CDR3 contains 14 residues. Here the CDR3 reads CASSRQGDIYEQYF. CDR3 DNA sequence: TGTGCCAGCAGCAGACAGGGGGACATCTACGAGCAGTACTTC.

The chain links TRBV2 to TRBJ1-5; possibly TRBD1 for D (5 bases). There are 14 residues in the CDR3. V was cut by 6 bases and J by 1 base, with 10 bases left in between. CDR1 SNHLY and CDR2 FYNNEI come from the germline V gene. The CDR3 spells CASRGDSSNQPQHF. The CDR3 nucleotides read TGTGCCAGCAGGGGGGACTCCAGCAATCAGCCCCAGCATTTT. The full variable domain, rest sourced from reference TRBV2 and TRBJ1-5, is EPEVTQTPSHQVTQMGQEVILRCVPISNHLYFYWYRQILGQKVEFLVSFYNNEISEKSEIFDDQFSVERPDGSNFTLKIRSTKLEDSAMYFCASRGDSSNQPQHFGDGTRLSIL.

The chain joins TRBV11-2 to TRBJ2-2; 10 nucleotides agree with TRBD1. The CDR3 loop spans 15 amino acids. J lost 4 bases, V lost 5 bases, and 4 bases had no gene match. Germline CDR1 SGHAT, CDR2 FQNNGV. The CDR3 here is CASSPRTGGTGELFF. The CDR3 DNA is TGTGCCAGCAGCCCCCGGACAGGGGGCACCGGGGAGCTGTTTTTT.

The chain combines TRBV20-1 with TRBJ2-5; the D is unclear. From germline, CDR1 is DFQATT and CDR2 SNEGSKA (reference sequence). Trimming stripped 6 bases from V and 5 bases from J, with 13 bases between. The CDR3 has 12 amino acids. CDR3 region: CSASGYPETQYF. CDR3 coding DNA: TGCAGTGCCAGTGGCTACCCGGAGACCCAGTACTTC.

The chain is built from TRBV4-1 and TRBJ2-4; D possibly corresponds to TRBD1 (5 bases). The CDR3 contains 16 residues. V gave up 2 bases and J gave up 4 bases, with 15 bases separating them. Germline V gives CDR1 MGHRA, CDR2 YSYEKL. For the CDR3, the DNA is TGCGCCAGCAGCCAAAGCCGGCTGGCAGGGAAAAACATTCAGTACTTC. Translation gives CASSQSRLAGKNIQYF.

In nucleotides, the CDR3 is TGTGCCAGTACCCAGGGGGCACCCGGGGAGCTGTTTTTT. Translating it yields CASTQGAPGELFF. The J gene is TRBJ2-2, the V gene TRBV19; TRBD1 matches at 8 bases. Germline assignment: CDR1 LNHDA and CDR2 SQIVND (reference sequence). V lost 7 bases and J lost 6; bases outside the gene matches: 4. The length of the CDR3 is 13 residues.

CDR3 region: CASSTRQGLAEAFF. CDR3 bases: TGTGCCAGTAGTACGCGACAGGGGTTAGCCGAAGCTTTCTTT. The chain uses TRBV19 and TRBJ1-1; TRBD1 agrees at 8 bases. The CDR3 sequence is 14 residues long. Losses at the gene ends were 4 bases for V and 8 bases for J; bases not matched to a gene: 9. CDR1 and CDR2 (germline): LNHDA, SQIVND (reference sequence).

V and J are TRBV5-1 and TRBJ1-1; D is uncertain. Germline CDR1 reads SGHRS; CDR2 reads YFSETQ. V was pared by 0 bases and J by 0 bases, with 6 bases between. This CDR3 is built from 14 residues. CDR3 region: CASSLGQMNTEAFF. Here the CDR3 DNA reads TGCGCCAGCAGCTTGGGGCAGATGAACACTGAAGCTTTCTTT.

The CDR3 loop is CASSFKGFQGGNSPLHF. The CDR3 DNA reads as TGCGCCAGCAGCTTCAAGGGTTTCCAGGGAGGCAATTCACCCCTCCACTTT. V usage is TRBV4-1 and J usage is TRBJ1-6; a possible D gene is TRBD1 (5 bases). The CDR3 contains 17 residues. V was pared by 5 bases and J by 7 bases, with 21 bases between. Germline V gene lookup returns CDR1 MGHRA and CDR2 YSYEKL.

V and J are TRBV6-5 and TRBJ1-5, with a tentative D call TRBD1 (6 bases). CDR1 and CDR2 (germline): MNHEY, SVGAGI. V dropped 4 bases and J dropped 4 bases, with 11 bases sitting between them. This CDR3 region has 14 residues. CDR3 protein: CASSSGQNNQPQHF. The CDR3 coding sequence is TGTGCCAGCAGTTCAGGACAGAATAATCAGCCCCAGCATTTT.